The entry that follows covers one TCR beta chain sequence. Its antigen is still unknown. Relative to the germline gene, one junction end is altered; a read error may explain this. The template was RNA from unsorted bulk tissue. CDR1 MNHNS and CDR2 SASEGT come from the germline V gene. CDR3 size: 18 residues. Three rounds of nested PCR, following a modified ARM-PCR protocol, produced the TCRbeta library. TCRdb reanalysed the multiplex PCR reads using MiXCR and keeps one entry per CDR3 protein. The sample yields tens of thousands of distinct CDR3 sequences, just over 65% seen once. This sample was taken from a study of tumor and adjacent non-tumor tissue in lung cancer. At the level of the study: Aged about 31 to 80 years, patients included roughly 10 men and about 5 women with stage I to III disease. Points from the study as a whole: Top 100 clones took a larger repertoire share in normal lung. TCR diversity was significantly greater in tumor than normal lung tissue.

The genes are TRBV6-1 and TRBJ1-5; TRBD1 agrees at 11 bases. This TCR derives from a man in his sixties with non-small cell lung cancer. The sequenced material came from lung tumor tissue. CDR3 protein: CPSNMDRGLLISNQPQHF. In nucleotides, the CDR3 is TGTCCCAGCAACATGGACAGGGGGCTATTAATAAGCAATCAGCCCCAGCATTTT.